This T cell receptor beta chain came from a study of T cells in Graves' hyperthyroidism and ophthalmopathy. General study findings and limits: Most clonotypes expanded in thyroid above 0.001 were likewise present in blood.

Per germline, CDR1 SGHKS and CDR2 YYEKEE (reference sequence). The CDR3 runs 14 residues. Trimming pared 2 bases from V and 0 bases from J, leaving 8 bases between. Together with thyroid ultrasound, orbital computed tomography, serum thyroxine and TRAb, clinical symptoms were used for diagnoses. Fresh peripheral blood, 10 ml, yielded the PBMCs. Amplification of TCR beta CDR3 regions used RNA as the template. The primer set for the first-round RT-PCR of the TCR CDR3 was HTBI. Via MiXCR, TCRdb re-called the multiplex PCR reads, giving one row per CDR3 protein. The table has about 480,000 distinct CDR3 sequences, about 15% seen once. This clonotype has ten or more counts. What it recognizes is unknown.

This TCR came from a woman in her late teens or twenties with Graves' hyperthyroidism. The chain carries TRBV5-5 and TRBJ1-1; D call uncertain. The specimen was blood. CDR3 sequence (DNA): TGTGCCAGCAGCTTTGTTACCATGAACACTGAAGCTTTCTTT. This encodes CASSFVTMNTEAFF.